A single sample gave rise to the 25 T cell receptor beta chains below, sequenced in a study of T cell responses to AZD1222 COVID-19 vaccine. The repertoire was sequenced with immunoSEQ multiplex PCR; TCRdb's copy has only in-frame clones and lacks some. The repertoire holds about 120,000 clones, with 92% as singletons. This specimen consisted of peripheral blood, obtained on day 0 of AZD1222 vaccination. Receptors were obtained from an adult in good health.

The chain recombines TRBV10-3 with TRBJ2-2; 9 nucleotides align to TRBD1. With 8 bases clipped from V and 6 bases from J, the junction kept 7 bases outside the gene matches. The CDR3 is 14 residues long. Germline CDR1 ENHRY, CDR2 SYGVKD. For the CDR3, the DNA is TGTGCCATCGCTGGACAGGGGTGGGCCGGGGAGCTGTTTTTT. Translating it yields CAIAGQGWAGELFF.

The chain combines TRBV7-2 with TRBJ2-7; TRBD2 matches 7 bases. This CDR3 contains 17 residues. Per the germline V gene, CDR1 is SGHTA and CDR2 is FQGNSA. Losses at the gene ends were 2 bases for V and 4 bases for J; bases not matched to a gene: 14. CDR3 loop: CASSLYPPTSLGYEQYF. CDR3 nucleotide sequence: TGTGCCAGCAGCTTATACCCTCCGACTAGCCTAGGGTACGAGCAGTACTTC.

The chain employs TRBV5-8 and TRBJ1-2; TRBD1 is a possible D gene (5 bases). V was pared by 2 bases and J by 6 bases, with 20 bases between. CDR3 length equals 16 residues. CDR1 and CDR2 (germline): SGHTS, YDEGEE. CDR3 amino acids: CASSLRGDDVANGYTF. CDR3 DNA sequence: TGTGCCAGCAGCTTACGAGGGGACGACGTAGCTAATGGCTACACCTTC. Full variable domain (rest looked up from reference TRBV5-8 and TRBJ1-2): EAGVTQSPTHLIKTRGQQATLRCSPISGHTSVYWYQQALGLGLQFLLWYDEGEERNRGNFPPRFSGRQFPNYSSELNVNALELEDSALYLCASSLRGDDVANGYTFGSGTRLTVV.

The chain employs TRBV4-1 and TRBJ2-7; TRBD2 aligns across 10 bases. The CDR3 is 16 residues long. V gave up 2 bases and J gave up 3 bases; unmatched junction bases: 7. Germline V gives CDR1 MGHRA, CDR2 YSYEKL. In nucleotides, the CDR3 is TGCGCCAGCAGCCAATTATTTAGCGGGGGGATCTACGAGCAGTACTTC. Translation: CASSQLFSGGIYEQYF.

The chain combines TRBV27 with TRBJ1-4; D gene unclear. Germline V gene lookup returns CDR1 MNHEY and CDR2 SMNVEV (reference sequence). Trimming left V 3 bases short and J 7 bases short, with 12 bases between. This CDR3 has 14 residues. The CDR3 DNA reads TGTGCCAGCAGTTTCTCCCCGGGATTTGAAAAACTGTTTTTT. This translates into CASSFSPGFEKLFF.

This clone was seen a few times. The rearrangement joins TRBV9 to TRBJ2-1, with TRBD2 identical over 7 bases. After removal of 0 bases from V and 8 bases from J, the junction contained 8 bases not matched to a gene. Germline-derived CDR1 and CDR2 are SGDLS and YYNGEE. This CDR3 has 15 amino acids. CDR3 sequence (DNA): TGTGCCAGCAGCGTAGATGGGGGGGTAGGTTATGAGCAGTTCTTC. Its protein product is CASSVDGGVGYEQFF.

The chain links TRBV11-2 to TRBJ2-2; TRBD1 aligns across 8 bases. The CDR3 consists of 16 residues. Germline V gene data show CDR1 as SGHAT and CDR2 as FQNNGV. V was pared by 4 bases and J by 2 bases, with 6 bases of the junction left unmatched. The CDR3 nucleotides are TGTGCCAGCAGCTCCAGGACAGGGCTAAACACCGGGGAGCTGTTTTTT. Protein sequence: CASSSRTGLNTGELFF. Variable domain in full (rest from reference TRBV11-2 and TRBJ2-2): EAGVAQSPRYKIIEKRQSVAFWCNPISGHATLYWYQQILGQGPKLLIQFQNNGVVDDSQLPKDRFSAERLKGVDSTLKIQPAKLEDSAVYLCASSSRTGLNTGELFFGEGSRLTVL.

V and J are TRBV7-8 and TRBJ2-1, with 7 nucleotides matching TRBD1. The CDR3 has 16 residues. V lost 2 bases, J lost 5 bases, and 9 bases stayed unmatched. Per the germline V gene, CDR1 is SGHVS and CDR2 is FQNEAQ. The CDR3 loop is CASSLIRTGANNEQFF. For the CDR3, the DNA is TGTGCCAGCAGCTTAATTAGGACAGGAGCAAACAATGAGCAGTTCTTC.

The rearrangement links TRBV6-5 to TRBJ2-2; the D is unclear. Germline V gene lookup returns CDR1 MNHEY and CDR2 SVGAGI. The CDR3 is made up of 12 amino acids. The V end was cut by 3 bases, the J end by 5 bases, with 4 bases between. In nucleotides, the CDR3 is TGTGCCAGCAGTTATGGTACCGGGGAGCTGTTTTTT. It is translated as CASSYGTGELFF.

The chain employs TRBV28 and TRBJ1-5; D ambiguous. Deletions cut 8 bases from V and 0 bases from J, with 11 bases between. Germline CDR1 reads MDHEN; CDR2 reads SYDVKM. CDR3 length equals 14 residues. The CDR3 DNA is TGTGCCAGCCGGGAGGGCCATAGCAATCAGCCCCAGCATTTT. It translates to CASREGHSNQPQHF. The full variable domain, completed using reference TRBV28 and TRBJ1-5, is DVKVTQSSRYLVKRTGEKVFLECVQDMDHENMFWYRQDPGLGLRLIYFSYDVKMKEKGDIPEGYSVSREKKERFSLILESASTNQTSMYLCASREGHSNQPQHFGDGTRLSIL.

This chain joins TRBV14 and TRBJ2-7; D possibly corresponds to TRBD1 (5 bases). Trimming removed 2 bases at V and 1 base at J, with 9 bases between. CDR3 size: 14 residues. Germline V lookup: CDR1 SGHDN, CDR2 FVKESK. CDR3 nucleotides: TGTGCCAGCAGCCAATTGCCAGGGTCCTACGAGCAGTACTTC. It is translated as CASSQLPGSYEQYF.

V gene TRBV30 combines with J gene TRBJ1-5; possibly TRBD1 for D (5 bases). The germline V and J ends were trimmed by 1 base and 5 bases, with 15 bases remaining between them. The CDR3 spans 15 residues. Germline V CDR1 and CDR2: GTSNPN, SVGIG (reference sequence). The CDR3 loop is CAWSGTDTTYQPQHF. The CDR3 DNA reads as TGTGCCTGGAGTGGGACGGACACCACCTATCAGCCCCAGCATTTT.

The chain is built from TRBV9 and TRBJ1-2; TRBD1 aligns across 8 bases. The junction had 8 bases not matched to a gene; V was cut back by 0 bases and J by 7 bases. CDR1 is SGDLS, CDR2 YYNGEE, per germline. The CDR3 has 15 amino acids. The CDR3 spells CASSVGPGGAGGYTF. DNA for the CDR3: TGTGCCAGCAGCGTAGGTCCAGGGGGCGCGGGTGGCTACACCTTC.

The chain combines TRBV5-6 with TRBJ2-7; D gene uncertain. V was shortened by 4 bases and J by 5 bases, with 16 bases between the two germline ends. Per the germline V gene, CDR1 is SGHDT and CDR2 is YYEEEE. The CDR3 contains 14 residues. The CDR3 here is CASSHGIGEDEQYF. CDR3 DNA sequence: TGTGCCAGCAGCCATGGGATTGGAGAGGACGAGCAGTACTTC.

This chain joins TRBV7-2 and TRBJ1-2; D gene unclear. This CDR3 is 13 amino acids long. Germline CDR1 and CDR2: SGHTA and FQGNSA. The V and J ends lost 5 bases and 7 bases respectively, with 14 bases between them. The chain's CDR3 is CASSTAREGGYTF. The CDR3, as DNA: TGTGCCAGCAGCACAGCAAGGGAGGGTGGCTACACCTTC.

V usage is TRBV5-1 and J usage is TRBJ2-3, with 11 nucleotides matching TRBD2. Per germline, CDR1 SGHRS and CDR2 YFSETQ. V lost 8 bases to trimming and J lost 3 bases; unmatched junction nucleotides: 5. The CDR3 sequence is 14 residues long. Written as DNA, the CDR3 is TGCGCCAGTAATCCTAGCGGGGGGACAGATACGCAGTATTTT. This codes for CASNPSGGTDTQYF.

This clone has just a few counts. This chain connects TRBV7-8 to TRBJ2-7, with D possibly matching TRBD1 (6 bases). V dropped 5 bases and J dropped 7 bases, with 15 bases sitting between them. Germline V CDR1 and CDR2: SGHVS, FQNEAQ. This CDR3 is 13 amino acids long. CDR3 loop: CASSPNIDREQYF. As DNA, the CDR3 is TGTGCCAGCAGCCCAAACATAGACAGGGAGCAGTACTTC.

The chain joins TRBV28 to TRBJ2-7; unclear D gene. V gave up 4 bases and J gave up 4 bases, with 8 bases separating them. CDR1 and CDR2 from the germline V gene are MDHEN and SYDVKM. The CDR3 runs to 12 residues. The chain's CDR3 is CASSSASYEQYF. CDR3 sequence (DNA): TGTGCCAGCAGTTCGGCCTCTTACGAGCAGTACTTC.

This clone was seen a handful of times. Written as DNA, the CDR3 is TGTGCCAGCACCCGACCCCGAGGACTAGCGGGAGATAATACGCAGTATTTT. This codes for CASTRPRGLAGDNTQYF. The chain combines TRBV28 with TRBJ2-3; 13 bases agree with TRBD2. The V gene end was trimmed by 7 bases and the J gene end by 7 bases; junction bases not matched to a gene: 14. CDR1 and CDR2 from the germline V gene are MDHEN and SYDVKM. The CDR3 sequence is 17 residues long.

V gene TRBV14 combines with J gene TRBJ1-2, with 7 bases lining up with TRBD1. This CDR3 contains 14 residues. The J segment lost 2 bases and the V segment lost 6 bases, leaving 6 bases of the junction unmatched. Germline CDR1 SGHDN, CDR2 FVKESK. The CDR3 bases are TGTGCCAGCAGAGAGACAGGGAACAACTATGGCTACACCTTC. Translating it yields CASRETGNNYGYTF.

The chain recombines TRBV9 with TRBJ2-7; 9 bases agree with TRBD1. The CDR3 runs 14 residues. Germline V lookup: CDR1 SGDLS, CDR2 YYNGEE. The J segment lost 6 bases and the V segment lost 0 bases, leaving 4 bases of the junction unmatched. CDR3 residues: CASSVGGTGPEQYF. The CDR3 coding sequence is TGTGCCAGCAGCGTAGGTGGGACAGGGCCCGAGCAGTACTTC.

The chain links TRBV5-5 to TRBJ1-3; D is possibly TRBD1 (6 bases). The CDR3 length is 17 residues. The germline gives CDR1 SGHKS, CDR2 YYEKEE (reference sequence). Trimming took 1 base from V and 2 from J, leaving 16 bases between them. The chain's CDR3 is CASSLTLTGNTGNTIYF. The CDR3 coding sequence is TGTGCCAGCAGCTTGACACTAACAGGGAATACTGGAAACACCATATATTTT.

The V gene is TRBV7-9, the J gene TRBJ1-1, with TRBD1 as a possible D gene (6 bases). Trimming took 6 bases from V and 0 from J, leaving 17 bases between them. CDR3 size: 16 residues. Looked up from germline, CDR1 is SEHNR and CDR2 is FQNEAQ (reference sequence). DNA of the CDR3: TGTGCCAGCAGGACCTCGGGGGCAGGGATGAACACTGAAGCTTTCTTT. This sequence encodes CASRTSGAGMNTEAFF.

V and J are TRBV9 and TRBJ1-2, with a tentative D call TRBD1 (5 bases). This CDR3 is 14 amino acids long. Trimming left V 1 base short and J 4 bases short, with 11 bases between. The germline gives CDR1 SGDLS, CDR2 YYNGEE. CDR3 DNA sequence: TGTGCCAGCAGCGTAAGTGGGGGGAGCTATGGCTACACCTTC. Translation: CASSVSGGSYGYTF. The full variable domain, completed using reference TRBV9 and TRBJ1-2, is DSGVTQTPKHLITATGQRVTLRCSPRSGDLSVYWYQQSLDQGLQFLIQYYNGEERAKGNILERFSAQQFPDLHSELNLSSLELGDSALYFCASSVSGGSYGYTFGSGTRLTVV.

This chain joins TRBV7-6 and TRBJ2-1; 12 nucleotides line up with TRBD2. Germline trimming cut 0 bases from V and 7 bases from J; bases unmatched to any gene: 4. The CDR3 spans 16 residues. Germline CDR1 reads SGHVS; CDR2 reads FNYEAQ. The CDR3 reads CASSLARTSGNNEQFF. The CDR3, as DNA: TGTGCCAGCAGCTTAGCTCGGACTAGCGGGAATAATGAGCAGTTCTTC.